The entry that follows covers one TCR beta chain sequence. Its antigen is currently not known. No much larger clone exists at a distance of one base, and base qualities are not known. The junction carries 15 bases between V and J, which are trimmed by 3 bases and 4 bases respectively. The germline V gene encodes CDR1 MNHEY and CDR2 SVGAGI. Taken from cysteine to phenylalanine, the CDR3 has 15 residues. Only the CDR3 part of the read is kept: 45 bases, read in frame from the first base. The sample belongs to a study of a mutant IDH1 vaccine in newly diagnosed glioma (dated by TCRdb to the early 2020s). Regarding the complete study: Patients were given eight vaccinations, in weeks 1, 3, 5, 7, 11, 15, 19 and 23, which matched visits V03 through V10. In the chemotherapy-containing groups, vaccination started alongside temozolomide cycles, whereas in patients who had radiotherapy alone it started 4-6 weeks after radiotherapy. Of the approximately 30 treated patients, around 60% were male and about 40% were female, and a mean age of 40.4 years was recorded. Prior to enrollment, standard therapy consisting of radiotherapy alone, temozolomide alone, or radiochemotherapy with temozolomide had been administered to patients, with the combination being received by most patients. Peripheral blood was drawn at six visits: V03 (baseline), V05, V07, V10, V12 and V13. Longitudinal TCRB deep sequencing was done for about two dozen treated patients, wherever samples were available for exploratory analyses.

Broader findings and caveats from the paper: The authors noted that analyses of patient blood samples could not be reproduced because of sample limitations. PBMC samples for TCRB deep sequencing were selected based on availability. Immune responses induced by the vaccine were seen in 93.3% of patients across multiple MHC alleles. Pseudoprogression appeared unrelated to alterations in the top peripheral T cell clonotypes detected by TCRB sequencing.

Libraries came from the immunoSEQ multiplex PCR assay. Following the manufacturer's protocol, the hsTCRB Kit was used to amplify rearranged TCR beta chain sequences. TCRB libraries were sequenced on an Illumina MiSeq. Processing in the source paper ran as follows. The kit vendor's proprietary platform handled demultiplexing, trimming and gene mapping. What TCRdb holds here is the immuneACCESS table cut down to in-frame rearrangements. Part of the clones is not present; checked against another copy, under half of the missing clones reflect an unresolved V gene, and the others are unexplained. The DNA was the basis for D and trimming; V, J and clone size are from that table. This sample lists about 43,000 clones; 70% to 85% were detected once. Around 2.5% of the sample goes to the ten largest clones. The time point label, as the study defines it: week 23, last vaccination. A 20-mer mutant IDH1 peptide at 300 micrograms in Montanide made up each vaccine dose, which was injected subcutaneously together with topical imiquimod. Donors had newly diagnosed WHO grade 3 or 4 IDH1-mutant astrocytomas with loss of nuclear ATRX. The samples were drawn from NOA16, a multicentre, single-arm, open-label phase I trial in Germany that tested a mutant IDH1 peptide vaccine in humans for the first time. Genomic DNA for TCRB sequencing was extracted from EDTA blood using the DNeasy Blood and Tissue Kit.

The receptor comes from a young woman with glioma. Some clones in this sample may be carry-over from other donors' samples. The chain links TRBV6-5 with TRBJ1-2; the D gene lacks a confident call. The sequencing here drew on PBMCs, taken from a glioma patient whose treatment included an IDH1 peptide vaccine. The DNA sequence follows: TGTGCCAGCAGTTATAGAGGCTTAAGTACCTATGGCTACACCTTC. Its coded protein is CASSYRGLSTYGYTF.